This paragraph covers one TCR beta chain sequence. The antigen it binds to is not known. One base away there is no much larger clone; base qualities are not given. This specimen comes from a study of T-cell memory formation after mild COVID-19 (dated by TCRdb to the early 2020s). General notes on the study: TCR sequence clusters from the two donors were found to be largely donor specific. Longitudinal TCRalpha and TCRbeta repertoire sequencing tracked T-cell clones expanding and contracting after mild COVID-19 in two donors. Two young, previously healthy adult volunteers made up the cohort, one male and one female. Results and caveats for the whole study, not just this receptor: Whether the second-wave clones peaking on day 37 were SARS-CoV-2 specific was not confirmed. Some responding clones were detected in pre-infection memory, suggesting pre-existing cross-reactive memory T cells joined the SARS-CoV-2 response. Contracting CD4+ clones were found mainly in CM and EM memory subsets, while CD8+ clones were enriched in EMRA. From day 15 to 85, contracting clones showed balanced CD4/CD8 phenotypes, whereas a second wave of clones that expanded from day 15 to 37 leaned towards CD4+. The study included only a couple of mild cases, and larger cohorts that include severe cases with pre-infection samples were judged to be necessary.

Sequenced on an Illumina NovaSeq 6000. TCRalpha and TCRbeta cDNA libraries were constructed by 5'RACE with constant-segment primers, with sample barcodes and unique molecular identifiers being introduced. RNA was extracted from every sample with Trizol reagent. Amplification of the libraries took two PCR steps, and the second step added a second sample barcode plus Illumina TruSeq adapters. The libraries were sequenced on an Illumina NovaSeq using 2 x 150 bp paired-end reads. The paper's data handling went like this. Demultiplexing of reads and collapsing into UMI-guided consensus sequences were performed with migec v1.2.7. Using mixcr v2.1.11, UMI consensuses were aligned to TRA and TRB V and J templates and then assembled into clonotypes. A clonotype was counted as expanded or contracted only if both edgeR and NoisET called the change significant, with noise models trained on biological replicates. edgeR calls used a false discovery rate-adjusted p below 0.01 and a log2 fold-change threshold of 1. PCA with hierarchical clustering of max-normalized trajectories of the 1000 most abundant clonotypes was used as exploratory dynamics analysis. Separately sequenced CD4+ and CD8+ repertoires were used to assign a CD4 or CD8 phenotype to each responding clone. TCRdb handled the public reads itself, with Q25 trimming in fastp and clone calling in MiXCR, and kept productive beta chains. Rows are combined by CDR3 protein, so each entry shows the most common genes and DNA. TCRdb, rather than the study authors, made the V and J calls. This sample gives fewer than 350,000 distinct CDR3 sequences in total; more than 15% of them show up just once. Together, the top ten hold 23% of the sample.

Ficoll-Paque density gradient centrifugation was used to isolate PBMCs. CDR1 and CDR2 (SGHRS, YFSETQ) derive from the germline V gene. V loses 4 bases, J loses 7 bases, and the germline ends lie 17 bases apart. The CDR3, from cysteine to phenylalanine, totals 14 residues. Here the CDR3 DNA is all that survives: 42 bases in frame from base 1. Sample: PBMCs or a T cell subset sorted from them (not recorded which). This clonotype originated in a man between 18 and 35 years old who had mild COVID-19 (a few samples of this study predate the infection). The sample titles of this study are shuffled in the database, so cell type and time point are left out; the donor was told from shared clones. This receptor chain uses TRBV5-1 and TRBJ1-2; D gene: possibly TRBD1, on 5 matching bases. The CDR3 reads as follows: CASSARDPPGGYTF. The bases read TGCGCCAGCAGCGCCAGGGACCCCCCTGGTGGCTACACCTTC.